This T cell receptor (beta chain) was obtained from a study of CD8 T cells in ankylosing spondylitis. Study conclusions and caveats: Disease-linked clones bore a CD8+ phenotype and were relatively rare in peripheral blood. Typical of ankylosing spondylitis blood, it appeared, was a TCR beta motif of about eight highly homologous variants.

TCRdb reprocessed the 5' RACE reads via MiXCR and lists one record per CDR3 protein. The profile covers under 950,000 distinct CDR3 sequences, with 15% to 20% appearing a single time and around 19% taken by the ten largest. The germline gives CDR1 GTSNPN, CDR2 SVGIG (reference sequence). Trimming removed 5 bases from V and 9 bases from J; junction bases left unmatched: 14. The CDR3 has 14 amino acids. This clonotype was counted between two and nine times. The antigen remains unidentified. Sequenced material: blood, either unsorted or a sorted T cell fraction (not recorded which). The genes are TRBV30 and TRBJ2-5; 8 bases map to TRBD2. The sequence was obtained from a male donor with ankylosing spondylitis. The CDR3 region has the DNA TGTGCCTGGGCCGGGACTAGGGGCCTGTCGTCCCAGTACTTC. Its protein is CAWAGTRGLSSQYF.